This T cell receptor (beta chain) was obtained from a study of blood T cell repertoires in COVID-19. The overall study: Samples of COVID-19 (acute and convalescent) were obtained from the United States, Italy and Spain.

Original methodology: It was from reference gene primer amplification that nucleated cell counts were estimated. Clones were read by immunoSEQ multiplex PCR, and TCRdb kept only the in-frame ones, dropping some. V and J calls and clone size are copied from that table; D and trimming were computed from the DNA. The top ten clones hold 22% of a sample with about 160,000 clones, about 80% of them seen once. The receptor's source is an elderly woman with acute or convalescent COVID-19. Sequencing was done on a sample of peripheral blood.

This CDR3 is CASSLVLADNEQFF. In DNA form, the CDR3 reads TGTGCCAGCAGCTTAGTGCTAGCGGACAATGAGCAGTTCTTC. The chain has TRBV7-2 and TRBJ2-1; 7 nucleotides match TRBD2. Germline V gene sequence: CDR1 SGHTA, CDR2 FQGNSA. J gave up 5 bases and V 1 base, and 2 bases lay outside the gene matches. This CDR3 is built from 14 residues.